The sequence of this TCR beta chain was determined in a study of regulatory T cells in long-lasting Graves disease. Looking at the study overall: A definition of persistent Graves' disease required over 5 years of antithyroid drugs plus positive TSH receptor antibodies.

In the case of this clonotype: Its antigen is still unknown.

CDR3 length: 15 amino acids. Trimming took 5 bases from V and 6 from J; bases not matched to a gene: 10. Time point given: persistent/refractory GD, antithyroid drugs over 5 years with positive TRAb. RNA from PBMCs was the source of the TCR library. The guidelines of the American Thyroid Association were the basis for diagnosing Graves' disease. HTBI primers from iRepertoire and Arm-PCR of CDR3 regions yielded the TCR beta libraries. Using its own MiXCR run on the multiplex PCR reads, TCRdb lists one record per CDR3 protein. The sample has 400,000 to 500,000 distinct CDR3 sequences, approximately 22% seen once. Findings and caveats of the study: Persistent disease exhibited a predilection for TRBV28, TRBJ1-2 and TRBJ2-5.

The TCR was taken from a female donor with Graves disease. Specimen: peripheral blood mononuclear cells (PBMCs), collected when the disease was refractory, from a patient treated with antithyroid drugs. The chain recombines TRBV12-3 or TRBV12-4 with TRBJ1-1, with TRBD1 matching over 9 bases. CDR3 protein: CASSTPGTGFSEAFF. CDR3 DNA sequence: TGTGCCAGCAGTACCCCCGGGACAGGGTTTTCTGAAGCTTTCTTT.